The 12 T cell receptor beta chains below come from one sample, sequenced in a study of HIV-infected patients and healthy controls. Antiretroviral therapy had run roughly three months, about 14 weeks, before follow-up blood collection. Whole blood was used without fractionation, so all unsorted peripheral T cells were included. Approximately 500 ng RNA was reverse transcribed with alpha and beta constant-region primers. Separate chain-specific third strand synthesis with multiplexing indices produced the alpha and beta libraries. MiXCR, applied by TCRdb to the 5' RACE reads, yields one record per CDR3 protein. The data contain about 14,000 distinct CDR3 sequences, around 12% of them singletons. The material was blood, obtained during antiretroviral therapy. The receptors here all came from an adult with HIV infection. The donor label of this sample is uncertain.

This clonotype was seen only a few times. DNA of the CDR3: TGCAGCGTTGGGGCGGGACAGGGGAACGAGCAGTACTTC. Its protein is CSVGAGQGNEQYF. J is TRBJ2-7 and V is TRBV29-1; 10 nucleotides agree with TRBD1. V shed 4 bases and J 5 bases; nucleotides not matched to a gene: 5. Germline CDR1 reads SQVTM; CDR2 reads ANQGSEA. The CDR3 runs 13 residues.

This clonotype was counted at least ten times. The CDR3 coding sequence is TGTGCCAGCATCGGTATTCGTTTGGATACGCAGTATTTT. Translation gives CASIGIRLDTQYF. The genes are TRBV28 and TRBJ2-3; no firm D call. This CDR3 region has 13 residues. The germline V gene has CDR1 MDHEN and CDR2 SYDVKM. V was shortened by 7 bases and J by 6 bases, with 14 bases between the two germline ends.

The rearrangement uses TRBV28 and TRBJ2-7, with D maybe TRBD1 (6 bases). The CDR3 loop spans 15 amino acids. Germline CDR1 MDHEN, CDR2 SYDVKM. V lost 5 bases and J 5 bases, leaving 19 bases between the germline ends. The CDR3 protein is CASSLHNRVPDEQYF. The CDR3 DNA reads as TGTGCCAGCAGTCTACACAACAGGGTGCCGGACGAGCAGTACTTC.

There are many counts of this clonotype. J is TRBJ2-7 and V is TRBV6-5; either TRBD1 or TRBD2 may fit D (6 bases each). The length of the CDR3 is 13 residues. From germline, CDR1 is MNHEY and CDR2 SVGAGI. Trimming removed 5 bases at V and 5 bases at J, with 13 bases between. The CDR3 spells CASSPQGGDEQYF. In DNA form, the CDR3 reads TGTGCCAGCAGTCCACAGGGAGGTGACGAGCAGTACTTC.

The chain is built from TRBV6-5 and TRBJ2-3; a possible D gene is TRBD2 (6 bases). Trimming pared 2 bases from V and 1 base from J, leaving 10 bases between. Germline values: CDR1 MNHEY, CDR2 SVGAGI. This CDR3 region has 15 residues. The CDR3 bases are TGTGCCAGCAGTTACCGGCGGGGTGGCACAGATACGCAGTATTTT. Encoded protein: CASSYRRGGTDTQYF.

This clonotype appeared many times. The V call is TRBV6-6, the J call TRBJ2-5, with D unresolved. V was clipped by 2 bases and J by 2 bases, with 6 bases between them. Germline loops: CDR1 MNHNY, CDR2 SVGAGI (reference sequence). This CDR3 comprises 13 residues. The CDR3 reads CASSYPEQETQYF. CDR3 coding DNA: TGTGCCAGCAGTTACCCGGAACAAGAGACCCAGTACTTC.

This clonotype came up a few times. V is TRBV10-3 and J is TRBJ2-1; D is undetermined. Per germline, CDR1 ENHRY and CDR2 SYGVKD. Trimming left V 3 bases short and J 4 bases short, with 13 bases between. This CDR3 is built from 15 residues. The CDR3 loop is CAISEQLNQYNEQFF. The CDR3 DNA sequence: TGTGCCATCAGTGAACAGCTCAACCAGTACAATGAGCAGTTCTTC.

The chain employs TRBV2 and TRBJ2-5; 7 bases align to TRBD1. Germline CDR1 and CDR2: SNHLY and FYNNEI. The J segment lost 5 bases and the V segment lost 6 bases, leaving 3 bases of the junction unmatched. The CDR3 spans 12 residues. DNA of the CDR3: TGTGCCAGCAGAGAGGACAGGGAGACCCAGTACTTC. This encodes CASREDRETQYF. Combining the CDR3 with reference TRBV2 and TRBJ2-5 gives the whole variable domain EPEVTQTPSHQVTQMGQEVILRCVPISNHLYFYWYRQILGQKVEFLVSFYNNEISEKSEIFDDQFSVERPDGSNFTLKIRSTKLEDSAMYFCASREDRETQYFGPGTRLLVL.

This clonotype was seen repeatedly, ten times or more. This chain links TRBV7-2 with TRBJ2-1, with 13 bases matching TRBD2. Unmatched junction bases numbered 4, after V lost 6 bases and J lost 8 bases. This CDR3 has 14 amino acids. Germline V CDR1 and CDR2: SGHTA, FQGNSA. The CDR3 nucleotides are TGTGCCAGCAGTCTTACTAGCGGGAGGGATGAGCAGTTCTTC. Protein sequence: CASSLTSGRDEQFF.

V is TRBV6-5 and J is TRBJ2-1, with 9 positions matching TRBD2. V trimming: 5 bases; J trimming: 0 bases; junction bases outside the gene matches: 11. CDR1 and CDR2 (germline): MNHEY, SVGAGI. This CDR3 contains 18 residues. CDR3 sequence reads: CASSTLRRGGRSYNEQFF. As DNA, the CDR3 is TGTGCCAGCAGTACGTTGAGGCGGGGGGGGCGCTCCTACAATGAGCAGTTCTTC.

The J gene is TRBJ1-5, the V gene TRBV20-1; TRBD1 agrees at 8 bases. The germline V gene has CDR1 DFQATT and CDR2 SNEGSKA (reference sequence). Germline trimming cut 5 bases from V and 6 bases from J; bases unmatched to any gene: 6. The CDR3 sequence is 13 residues long. CDR3 nucleotide sequence: TGCAGTGCTGGACAGGGTGTTGGTCAGCCCCAGCATTTT. This codes for CSAGQGVGQPQHF.

Ten or more counts support this clonotype. The chain couples TRBV14 to TRBJ2-1; possibly TRBD2 for D (5 bases). V was trimmed by 0 bases and J by 3 bases, leaving 15 bases between them. The length of the CDR3 is 17 residues. Germline CDR1 is SGHDN and CDR2 is FVKESK. The CDR3 nucleotides read TGTGCCAGCAGCCAAGATGTAGCGAAACAAATCTACAATGAGCAGTTCTTC. Residues: CASSQDVAKQIYNEQFF.